The following is a TCR beta chain sequence with its context. Its antigen remains unidentified. V lost 3 bases and J 2 bases, leaving 8 bases between the germline ends. There are 13 residues in the CDR3. CDR1 and CDR2 from the germline V gene are MGHDK and SYGVNS. Unique molecular identifiers were incorporated during preparation of the TCRbeta library. TCRdb redid the calling of the PCR reads with MiXCR, one entry per CDR3 protein. The sample records hundreds of thousands of distinct CDR3 sequences, 6.5% to 10% being singletons. This record belongs to a study of T-cell reconstitution after alpha-beta-depleted transplantation in children. Study outcomes and limitations: By one year post-transplant, T-cell counts and diversity largely arose from T cells that were newly produced. By about two months after transplant, alpha-beta T cells reportedly arose from several hundred graft clones that had expanded.

The sample here was PBMCs, mostly from graft donor cells, taken 180 days after TCRalphabeta/CD19-depleted stem cell transplant. The receptor was isolated from a male patient younger than 18 who had a stem cell transplant for acute lymphoblastic leukemia, so the T cells may come from the graft donor. J is TRBJ2-7 and V is TRBV25-1; D is possibly TRBD1 (6 bases). The CDR3 loop reads CASSEPGAYEQYF. CDR3 in DNA: TGTGCCAGCAGTGAGCCAGGGGCCTACGAGCAGTACTTC.